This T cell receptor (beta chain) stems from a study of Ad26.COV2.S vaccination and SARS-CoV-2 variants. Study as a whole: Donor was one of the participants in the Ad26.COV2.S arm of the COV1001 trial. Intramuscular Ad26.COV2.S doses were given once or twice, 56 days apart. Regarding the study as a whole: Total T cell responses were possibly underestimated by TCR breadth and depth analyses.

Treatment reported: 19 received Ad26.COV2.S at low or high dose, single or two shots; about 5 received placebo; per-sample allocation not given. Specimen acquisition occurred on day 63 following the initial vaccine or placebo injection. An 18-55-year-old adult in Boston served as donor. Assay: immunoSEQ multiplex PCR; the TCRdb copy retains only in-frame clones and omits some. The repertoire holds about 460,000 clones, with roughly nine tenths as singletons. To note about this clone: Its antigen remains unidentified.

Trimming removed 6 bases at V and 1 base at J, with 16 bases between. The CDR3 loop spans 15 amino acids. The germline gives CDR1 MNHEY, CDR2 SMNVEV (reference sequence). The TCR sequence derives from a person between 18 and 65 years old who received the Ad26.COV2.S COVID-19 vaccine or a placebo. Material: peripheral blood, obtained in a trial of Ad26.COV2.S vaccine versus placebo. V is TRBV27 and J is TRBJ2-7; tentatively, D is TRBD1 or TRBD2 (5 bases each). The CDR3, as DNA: TGTGCCAGCAGCTCGGGACGGTTGATTTCCTACGAGCAGTACTTC. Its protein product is CASSSGRLISYEQYF.